This T cell receptor beta chain was captured in a study of shared clonotypes between healthy human individuals. The study drew all its donors from Caucasian adults living in Nashville, Tennessee. Profiling relied on immunoSEQ multiplex PCR, and the TCRdb table lists in-frame clones only, not all of them. Found here are over 2 million clones, 90% to 95% of them singletons; the top ten hold more than 0.1%. Trimming removed 0 bases at V and 1 base at J, with 10 bases between. The CDR3 sequence is 15 residues long. CDR1 and CDR2 (germline): SGDLS, YYNGEE. The V call is TRBV9, the J call TRBJ2-5; D gene ambiguous. The source is a man in his late teens or twenties in good health. Source material: naive CD4+ T cells sorted from blood. Sample subset: CD45RA+ positively selected. CDR3 sequence: CASSVGAGAQETQYF. As DNA, the CDR3 is TGTGCCAGCAGCGTAGGGGCAGGAGCCCAAGAGACCCAGTACTTC.